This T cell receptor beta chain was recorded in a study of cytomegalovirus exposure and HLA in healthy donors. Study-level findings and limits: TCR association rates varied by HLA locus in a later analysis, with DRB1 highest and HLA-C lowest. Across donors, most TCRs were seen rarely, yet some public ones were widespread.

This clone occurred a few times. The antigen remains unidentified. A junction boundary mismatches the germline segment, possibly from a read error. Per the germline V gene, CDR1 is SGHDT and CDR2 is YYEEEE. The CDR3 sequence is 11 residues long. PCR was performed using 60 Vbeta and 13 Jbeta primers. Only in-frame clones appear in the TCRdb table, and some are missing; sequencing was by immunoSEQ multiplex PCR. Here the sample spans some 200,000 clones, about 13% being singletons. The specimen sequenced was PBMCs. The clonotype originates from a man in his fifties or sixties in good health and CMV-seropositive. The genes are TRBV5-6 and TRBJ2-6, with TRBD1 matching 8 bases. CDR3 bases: TGTGCCAGCAGCTACCTGACAGGGGAGGCTTTC. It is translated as CASSYLTGEAF.